A single sample is the source of the 15 T cell receptor beta chains below, sequenced in a study of graft-versus-host responses after intestinal transplantation. TCRdb's copy holds only in-frame clones and misses some; the assay was immunoSEQ multiplex PCR. The data show 40,000 or so clones, roughly 89% seen once. This sample comprised PBMCs, obtained just under 270 days after transplant. These receptor sequences come from a human patient who received an intestinal transplant, so some T cells may come from the graft donor.

The chain combines TRBV7-2 with TRBJ2-7; D might be TRBD1 (5 bases). This CDR3 has 13 residues. V was cut by 6 bases and J by 1 base, with 10 bases left in between. The germline gives CDR1 SGHTA, CDR2 FQGNSA. The CDR3 region has the DNA TGTGCCAGCAGACTCGACAGTTCCTACGAGCAGTACTTC. This translates into CASRLDSSYEQYF.

The rearrangement uses TRBV19 and TRBJ1-1; D may be TRBD1 (5 bases). Germline V gene lookup returns CDR1 LNHDA and CDR2 SQIVND (reference sequence). Trimming pared 9 bases from V and 2 bases from J, leaving 13 bases between. The CDR3 is made up of 13 amino acids. In nucleotides, the CDR3 is TGTGCCAGCGGGACGGCGATTAACACTGAAGCTTTCTTT. It codes for CASGTAINTEAFF.

V is TRBV21-1 and J is TRBJ2-7; the table's D call TRBD2 went unverified against the DNA. TRBV21-1 is a documented pseudogene. This CDR3 comprises 11 residues. CDR3 bases: TGTGCCAGCCGGGTCTCCTACGAGCAGTACTTC. Amino acids: CASRVSYEQYF.

In its sample, this clone was seen once. The V call is TRBV7-2, the J call TRBJ2-7, with 8 nucleotides matching TRBD1. CDR1 is SGHTA, CDR2 FQGNSA, per germline. V lost 5 bases to trimming and J lost 2 bases; unmatched junction nucleotides: 8. This CDR3 has 15 residues. The CDR3 DNA reads as TGTGCCAGCAGCCTAGAACAGGGGGGAACCTACGAGCAGTACTTC. It yields the protein CASSLEQGGTYEQYF. The full variable domain, its missing parts supplied by reference TRBV7-2 and TRBJ2-7, is GAGVSQSPSNKVTEKGKDVELRCDPISGHTALYWYRQSLGQGLEFLIYFQGNSAPDKSGLPSDRFSAERTGGSVSTLTIQRTQQEDSAVYLCASSLEQGGTYEQYFGPGTRLTVT.

The genes are TRBV27 and TRBJ2-7; weak D call: TRBD1 (5 bases). Germline CDR1 and CDR2: MNHEY and SMNVEV (reference sequence). Trimming stripped 6 bases from V and 6 bases from J, with 21 bases between. The CDR3 totals 15 residues. CDR3: CASSGRGPWISEQYF. As DNA, the CDR3 is TGTGCCAGCAGCGGTAGGGGTCCCTGGATTAGCGAGCAGTACTTC.

V is TRBV5-1 and J is TRBJ2-3, with D maybe TRBD1 (5 bases). V lost 3 bases, J lost 2 bases, and 19 bases lay in between. The CDR3 spans 17 residues. Germline CDR1 SGHRS, CDR2 YFSETQ. CDR3 residues: CASSSAETGNPTDTQYF. For the CDR3, the DNA is TGCGCCAGCAGCTCTGCCGAAACAGGTAACCCCACAGATACGCAGTATTTT.

V and J are TRBV19 and TRBJ2-5; 9 bases agree with TRBD1. The tail of the sequence fits TRBJ2-7 better, so the J call may be wrong. Germline loops: CDR1 LNHDA, CDR2 SQIVND (reference sequence). The CDR3 loop spans 15 amino acids. CDR3 sequence: CASSARTGETYEQYF. For the CDR3, the DNA is TGTGCCAGTAGTGCGAGGACAGGGGAGACCTACGAGCAGTACTTC.

The chain is built from TRBV10-2 and TRBJ2-5; 8 bases fit TRBD2. Germline trimming cut 6 bases from V and 5 bases from J; bases unmatched to any gene: 11. Germline V gives CDR1 WSHSY, CDR2 SAAADI. The CDR3 runs to 15 residues. CDR3 sequence: CASRGAGGEEETQYF. CDR3 sequence (DNA): TGCGCCAGCAGGGGCGCGGGGGGCGAGGAGGAGACCCAGTACTTC.

CDR3 amino acids: CASSLAGGYNEQFF. DNA for the CDR3: TGTGCCAGCAGCTTAGCGGGGGGGTACAATGAGCAGTTCTTC. The V call is TRBV7-9, the J call TRBJ2-1; TRBD2 matches at 7 bases. Germline V CDR1 and CDR2: SEHNR, FQNEAQ (reference sequence). The CDR3 totals 14 residues. Losses at the gene ends were 0 bases for V and 4 bases for J; bases not matched to a gene: 0.

This rearrangement joins TRBV6-1 to TRBJ2-2; weak D call: TRBD1 (6 bases). This CDR3 has 15 residues. Germline lookup yields CDR1 MNHNS and CDR2 SASEGT. The V gene lost 9 bases and the J gene lost 6 bases, with 20 bases spanning the gap. The chain's CDR3 is CASTRDTGTSGELFF. CDR3 DNA: TGTGCCAGTACCCGGGACACCGGGACGTCCGGGGAGCTGTTTTTT.

This clone was seen just once. This rearrangement joins TRBV4-2 to TRBJ1-1; a weak D match, TRBD1 (5 bases). The germline V gene encodes CDR1 LGHNA and CDR2 YNFKEQ. CDR3 length equals 12 residues. Trimming pared 4 bases from V and 6 bases from J, leaving 9 bases between. The CDR3 spells CASSRGGAEAFF. The CDR3 DNA follows: TGTGCCAGCAGCCGGGGGGGGGCTGAAGCTTTCTTT.

In this sample, this clone turned up a few times. The rearrangement joins TRBV27 to TRBJ1-1; D possibly corresponds to TRBD1 (6 bases). Trimming pared 5 bases from V and 1 base from J, leaving 11 bases between. The CDR3 extends over 14 amino acids. Germline V gives CDR1 MNHEY, CDR2 SMNVEV (reference sequence). The CDR3 nucleotides read TGTGCCAGCAGTCAAAGGGGGGGGAACACTGAAGCTTTCTTT. Its translation: CASSQRGGNTEAFF.

This chain joins TRBV10-1 and TRBJ2-1, with 14 bases aligning to TRBD2. CDR1 WNHNN and CDR2 SYGVQD come from the germline V gene (reference sequence). The CDR3 is made up of 15 amino acids. V lost 5 bases to trimming and J lost 5 bases; unmatched junction nucleotides: 2. The CDR3 DNA follows: TGCGCCAGCAGTCGGGGACTAGCGGGGGACAATGAGCAGTTCTTC. This codes for CASSRGLAGDNEQFF.

The rearrangement links TRBV29-1 to TRBJ2-1, with a possible D match to TRBD2 (5 bases). CDR3 size: 13 residues. The V gene's germline CDR1 is SQVTM and CDR2 ANQGSEA. V shed 8 bases and J shed 0 bases, with 11 bases lying between them. CDR3 in amino acids: CSTRASSYNEQFF. CDR3 bases: TGCAGCACTAGAGCGAGCTCCTACAATGAGCAGTTCTTC.

The J gene is TRBJ2-7, the V gene TRBV6-4, with 8 bases aligning to TRBD1. The V gene end was trimmed by 6 bases and the J gene end by 3 bases; junction bases not matched to a gene: 10. Germline loops: CDR1 MRHNA, CDR2 SNTAGT. CDR3 length equals 15 residues. For the CDR3, the DNA is TGTGCCAGCAGCCCAGGGGGCAGGGGGAACTACGAGCAGTACGTC. It is translated as CASSPGGRGNYEQYV.